The entry below gives a single TCR beta chain sequence along with its context. Its antigen is currently unknown. This specimen belongs to a study of monozygotic twins with inflammatory bowel disease. Two nested PCRs, roughly 16 and 10 cycles, amplified TCRalpha and TCRbeta cDNA. TCRdb reprocessed the 5' RACE reads, with one entry per CDR3 protein and no DNA. The table lists some 450,000 distinct CDR3 sequences. The draw for each donor consisted of a single 2.5 ml blood sample. Germline V gives CDR1 ENHRY, CDR2 SYGVKD. The CDR3 loop spans 16 amino acids. Study results and caveats: No discrimination was achieved between different T cell subtypes.

The specimen sequenced was blood. The TCR comes from a human donor with ulcerative colitis or Crohn's disease, or a healthy co-twin of an affected twin (not recorded which). The J gene is TRBJ2-3, the V gene TRBV10-3; without DNA, the TCRdb call of TRBD2 cannot be checked. The CDR3 here is CAISESGLARGDTQYF.